These 23 T cell receptor beta chains originate from one sample sequenced in a study of CD8+CD57+ T cells in acquired aplastic anemia. TCR beta VDJ and CDR3 profiles were obtained from a genomic DNA template. MiXCR, run by TCRdb on the reads, gives a single entry per CDR3 protein. This table has 150,000 or so distinct CDR3 sequences, more than 40% appearing once. Patients who underwent sequencing had shown CD8+CD57+ cell expansion by flow cytometry. The sequenced sample consisted of sorted CD4+, CD8+, or CD8+CD57+ T cells (not recorded which) from PBMCs. The receptors here all came from a human donor with aplastic anemia.

This clonotype was seen many times. The rearrangement joins TRBV11-2 to TRBJ2-7, with 7 bases identical to TRBD1. The trim removed 5 bases at V and 7 bases at J, leaving 5 bases unmatched. Germline CDR1 reads SGHAT; CDR2 reads FQNNGV. This CDR3 is 12 amino acids long. CDR3 protein: CASSQTGTEQYF. The CDR3 DNA reads as TGTGCCAGCAGCCAGACAGGGACGGAGCAGTACTTC. Full variable domain (missing parts from reference TRBV11-2 and TRBJ2-7): EAGVAQSPRYKIIEKRQSVAFWCNPISGHATLYWYQQILGQGPKLLIQFQNNGVVDDSQLPKDRFSAERLKGVDSTLKIQPAKLEDSAVYLCASSQTGTEQYFGPGTRLTVT.

This clonotype was counted many times. The gene calls are TRBV20-1 and TRBJ1-1, with TRBD1 as a possible D gene (5 bases). The germline V gene has CDR1 DFQATT and CDR2 SNEGSKA (reference sequence). The CDR3 is 14 amino acids. V shed 1 base and J shed 3 bases, with 12 bases lying between them. The CDR3 bases are TGCAGTGCTAGAGGGGGACGAAGGGACACTGAAGCTTTCTTT. Translation: CSARGGRRDTEAFF.

This clonotype was counted between two and nine times. The rearrangement links TRBV27 to TRBJ2-3; TRBD1 is a possible D gene (6 bases). There are 17 residues in the CDR3. The germline V gene encodes CDR1 MNHEY and CDR2 SMNVEV (reference sequence). Trimming stripped 5 bases from V and 2 bases from J, with 20 bases between. The CDR3 here is CASSPYFERGNTDTQYF. The CDR3 coding sequence is TGTGCCAGCAGTCCCTATTTCGAGAGGGGGAACACAGATACGCAGTATTTT.

This clonotype was found many times. The V and J genes are TRBV6-1 and TRBJ1-2; no firm D call. Germline CDR1 and CDR2: MNHNS and SASEGT. CDR3 length: 13 amino acids. Trimming took 2 bases from V and 4 from J, leaving 8 bases between them. CDR3 coding DNA: TGTGCCAGCAGTGAAACGGCAGGCTATGGCTACACCTTC. Translated, it gives CASSETAGYGYTF.

There are many counts of this clonotype. The V and J genes are TRBV6-1 and TRBJ1-2, with D possibly matching TRBD1 (5 bases). Germline V gene data show CDR1 as MNHNS and CDR2 as SASEGT. This CDR3 is built from 13 residues. V was pared by 6 bases and J by 4 bases, with 12 bases between. CDR3 loop: CASRAGTAYGYTF. CDR3 nucleotides: TGTGCCAGCAGGGCAGGGACGGCCTATGGCTACACCTTC.

This clonotype was observed a handful of times. J is TRBJ1-4 and V is TRBV30, with D perhaps TRBD1 (5 bases). Germline V lookup: CDR1 GTSNPN, CDR2 SVGIG (reference sequence). This CDR3 is 13 amino acids long. The V and J ends lost 3 bases and 3 bases respectively, with 8 bases between them. The CDR3 sequence: CAWSPGPNEKLFF. DNA of the CDR3: TGTGCCTGGAGCCCAGGGCCTAATGAAAAACTGTTTTTT. The variable domain in full, completed from reference TRBV30 and TRBJ1-4, reads SQTIHQWPATLVQPVGSPLSLECTVEGTSNPNLYWYRQAAGRGLQLLFYSVGIGQISSEVPQNLSASRPQDRQFILSSKKLLLSDSGFYLCAWSPGPNEKLFFGSGTQLSVL.

This clonotype appeared many times. The chain combines TRBV19 with TRBJ1-1, with 9 bases matching TRBD1. V trimming: 8 bases; J trimming: 6 bases; junction bases outside the gene matches: 10. The CDR3 runs to 14 residues. The germline V gene encodes CDR1 LNHDA and CDR2 SQIVND (reference sequence). This chain's CDR3 is CASQTTGGWSEAFF. For the CDR3, the DNA is TGTGCCAGTCAAACGACAGGGGGGTGGTCTGAAGCTTTCTTT.

The chain recombines TRBV2 with TRBJ1-2; weak D call: TRBD1 (5 bases). This CDR3 is 13 amino acids long. The V end was cut by 7 bases, the J end by 3 bases, with 12 bases between. The germline CDR1 and CDR2 sequences are SNHLY and FYNNEI. Here the CDR3 DNA reads TGTGCCAGCACCGGGGCGTCAGACTATGGCTACACCTTC. Amino acids: CASTGASDYGYTF. The whole variable domain, remainder taken from reference TRBV2 and TRBJ1-2, is EPEVTQTPSHQVTQMGQEVILRCVPISNHLYFYWYRQILGQKVEFLVSFYNNEISEKSEIFDDQFSVERPDGSNFTLKIRSTKLEDSAMYFCASTGASDYGYTFGSGTRLTVV.

Of note for this clonotype: The missing conserved phenylalanine or tryptophan at the end of this CDR3 makes a read error likely. V usage is TRBV7-8 and J usage is TRBJ2-1, with 8 nucleotides matching TRBD2. V lost 4 bases, J lost 9 bases, and 5 bases stayed unmatched. The CDR3 is 13 residues long. The germline gives CDR1 SGHVS, CDR2 FQNEAQ. For the CDR3, the DNA is TGTGCCAGCAGCTGGGGACTAGTGGTTGAGCAGTTCCTC. Its translation is CASSWGLVVEQFL.

This clonotype has at least ten counts. This chain uses TRBV14 with TRBJ1-1; tentatively, D is TRBD1 (5 bases). This CDR3 region has 18 residues. From germline, CDR1 is SGHDN and CDR2 FVKESK. Trimming took off 1 base at V and 0 bases at J, with 18 bases between the two ends. CDR3 loop: CASSQVGRGRTLNTEAFF. The CDR3 DNA reads TGTGCCAGCAGCCAAGTAGGGCGGGGCAGGACATTGAACACTGAAGCTTTCTTT.

This chain links TRBV9 with TRBJ1-4, with TRBD1 identical over 8 bases. The ends lost 3 bases at V and 4 bases at J; junction bases unmatched: 17. The CDR3 runs to 19 residues. The germline V gene encodes CDR1 SGDLS and CDR2 YYNGEE. CDR3 coding DNA: TGTGCCAGCAGCGCGTTTGTCGGGGGCACAGGGGGGATTAATGAAAAACTGTTTTTT. Translated: CASSAFVGGTGGINEKLFF. Full variable domain (rest looked up from reference TRBV9 and TRBJ1-4): DSGVTQTPKHLITATGQRVTLRCSPRSGDLSVYWYQQSLDQGLQFLIQYYNGEERAKGNILERFSAQQFPDLHSELNLSSLELGDSALYFCASSAFVGGTGGINEKLFFGSGTQLSVL.

This clonotype has just a few counts. This chain joins TRBV29-1 and TRBJ2-7, with 7 bases aligning to TRBD1. Germline V gene sequence: CDR1 SQVTM, CDR2 ANQGSEA. V shed 6 bases, J shed 3 bases, and the junction held 11 bases outside the gene matches. The CDR3 spans 14 residues. The CDR3 is CSVAGTDVDYEQYF. The CDR3 DNA reads as TGCAGCGTCGCCGGGACAGATGTAGACTACGAGCAGTACTTC.

Ten or more counts support this clonotype. The chain couples TRBV4-2 to TRBJ2-3, with 8 positions matching TRBD2. The CDR3 is 19 amino acids. Trimming took 4 bases from V and 2 from J; bases not matched to a gene: 17. CDR1 and CDR2 from the germline V gene are LGHNA and YNFKEQ. In DNA form, the CDR3 reads TGTGCCAGCAGCCCTGGTTCCGGTGCTAGCGGGCCGTCCACAGATACGCAGTATTTT. Its protein product is CASSPGSGASGPSTDTQYF.

This clonotype was detected many times. The CDR3 region is CASSAGSTDTQYF. Written as DNA, the CDR3 is TGTGCCAGCTCAGCGGGGTCGACAGATACGCAGTATTTT. The chain is built from TRBV7-6 and TRBJ2-3, with 7 bases that match TRBD2. The length of the CDR3 is 13 residues. Losses at the gene ends were 8 bases for V and 3 bases for J; bases not matched to a gene: 5. Germline CDR1 SGHVS, CDR2 FNYEAQ. The variable domain in full, completed from reference TRBV7-6 and TRBJ2-3, reads GAGVSQSPRYKVTKRGQDVALRCDPISGHVSLYWYRQALGQGPEFLTYFNYEAQQDKSGLPNDRFSAERPEGSISTLTIQRTEQRDSAMYRCASSAGSTDTQYFGPGTRLTVL.

The DNA of the CDR3 is TGCAGCGTTGATCTTACAGGTGTAACCGACCGTGAGCAGTTCTTC. As protein: CSVDLTGVTDREQFF. The V call is TRBV29-1, the J call TRBJ2-1; a possible D gene is TRBD1 (5 bases). This CDR3 contains 15 residues. The V gene lost 3 bases and the J gene lost 9 bases, with 21 bases spanning the gap. CDR1 is SQVTM and CDR2 is ANQGSEA in the germline V gene.

The table lists this clonotype with many counts. The gene calls are TRBV2 and TRBJ1-2; D possibly corresponds to TRBD1 (5 bases). This CDR3 is 16 amino acids long. V was clipped by 0 bases and J by 7 bases, with 18 bases between them. CDR1 and CDR2 (germline): SNHLY, FYNNEI. CDR3 sequence reads: CASSEAWSRRDRGYTF. The CDR3 DNA reads TGTGCCAGCAGTGAAGCCTGGTCCCGCAGGGATCGTGGCTACACCTTC.

This clonotype appeared a few times. The rearrangement links TRBV6-1 to TRBJ2-3, with TRBD1 as a possible D gene (5 bases). The V end was cut by 5 bases, the J end by 0 bases, with 12 bases between. CDR3 length equals 15 residues. Germline V gives CDR1 MNHNS, CDR2 SASEGT. As DNA, the CDR3 is TGTGCCAGCAGTCAGGGCCGACCTAGCACAGATACGCAGTATTTT. Translated, it gives CASSQGRPSTDTQYF.

This clonotype was seen once. This chain connects TRBV7-9 to TRBJ1-2; the D gene is possibly TRBD1 (5 bases). Trimming pared 3 bases from V and 2 bases from J, leaving 10 bases between. CDR1 SEHNR and CDR2 FQNEAQ come from the germline V gene (reference sequence). This CDR3 is 14 amino acids long. CDR3 residues: CASSLGDGNYGYTF. The CDR3 nucleotides read TGTGCCAGCAGCTTGGGGGACGGGAACTATGGCTACACCTTC.

This clonotype was picked up many times. V usage is TRBV19 and J usage is TRBJ2-5; D not certain. The CDR3 consists of 13 residues. Germline V gene sequence: CDR1 LNHDA, CDR2 SQIVND (reference sequence). V lost 0 bases to trimming and J lost 0 bases, with 2 bases between them. CDR3: CASSIDYQETQYF. CDR3 nucleotides: TGTGCCAGTAGTATAGATTACCAAGAGACCCAGTACTTC.

The rearrangement joins TRBV10-3 to TRBJ2-7; tentatively, D is TRBD2 (6 bases). The CDR3 has 13 amino acids. V dropped 5 bases and J dropped 7 bases, with 15 bases sitting between them. Germline assignment: CDR1 ENHRY and CDR2 SYGVKD. The CDR3 sequence is CAISRLGRREQYF. In DNA, the CDR3 is TGTGCCATCAGTCGACTAGGGAGAAGGGAGCAGTACTTC.

This chain links TRBV24-1 with TRBJ1-2, with D unclear. The V gene lost 4 bases and the J gene lost 6 bases, with 5 bases spanning the gap. Per the germline V gene, CDR1 is KGHDR and CDR2 is SFDVKD. CDR3 length: 11 residues. CDR3 coding DNA: TGTGCCACCAGTGAGAGGAATGGCTACACCTTC. This encodes CATSERNGYTF.

Regarding this clonotype: This may come from a read error, since a much larger clone is one base off. The chain employs TRBV11-3 and TRBJ1-2; tentative D call: TRBD1 (6 bases). The germline gives CDR1 SGHNT, CDR2 YENEEA. Trimming left V 5 bases short and J 4 bases short, with 14 bases between. The CDR3 consists of 14 residues. CDR3 nucleotide sequence: TGTGCCAGCAGCCAAAGGACAGCCCCCTATGGCTACACCTTC. It yields the protein CASSQRTAPYGYTF.

This clonotype was detected many times. The chain couples TRBV12-3 or TRBV12-4 to TRBJ1-2; the match to TRBD1 covers 8 bases. The CDR3 spans 14 residues. V lost 7 bases to trimming and J lost 0 bases; unmatched junction nucleotides: 4. The CDR3 bases are TGTGCCAGCATCTCGGGACAGGCTAACTATGGCTACACCTTC. Translating it yields CASISGQANYGYTF.